This T cell receptor beta chain appears in the sequencing data of a study of T cells in localized non-small cell lung cancer. Some clones are missing from TCRdb's copy, which holds only in-frame ones; the method was immunoSEQ multiplex PCR. The table records 38,000 or so clones, around 86% of them present only once. About this clone itself: The antigen is undetermined.

The study's findings and limits: Longer overall survival accompanied higher blood T cell density. Appearances in adjacent lung were noted for a median approximately 52 of the top 100 tumor clones. Maximal T cell clonality occurred in uninvolved adjacent lung, with tumor ranking below it. Heterogeneity stays possible, as sequencing covered only one tumor region.

The TCR originated in a male donor aged 60 or over with stage II lung adenocarcinoma. The sample here was peripheral blood mononuclear cells, taken before any cancer treatment.

The CDR3 sequence: CASGTGPNAFF. Here the CDR3 DNA reads TGTGCCAGCGGGACAGGCCCAAACGCTTTCTTT. This sequence joins TRBV2 and TRBJ1-1; 8 positions match TRBD1. The CDR3 has 11 residues. Germline trimming cut 8 bases from V and 11 bases from J; bases unmatched to any gene: 7. The germline V gene encodes CDR1 SNHLY and CDR2 FYNNEI.